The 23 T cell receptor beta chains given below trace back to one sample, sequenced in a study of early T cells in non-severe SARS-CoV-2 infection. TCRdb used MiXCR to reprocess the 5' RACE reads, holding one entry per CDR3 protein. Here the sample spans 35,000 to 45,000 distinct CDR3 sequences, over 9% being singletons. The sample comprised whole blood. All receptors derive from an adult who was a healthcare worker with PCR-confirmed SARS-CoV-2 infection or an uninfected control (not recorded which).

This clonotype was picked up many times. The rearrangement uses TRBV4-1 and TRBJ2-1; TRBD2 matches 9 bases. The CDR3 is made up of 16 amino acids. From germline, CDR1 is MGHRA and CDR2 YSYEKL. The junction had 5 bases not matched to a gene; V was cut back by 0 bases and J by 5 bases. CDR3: CASSQDNAGGHNEQFF. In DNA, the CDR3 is TGCGCCAGCAGCCAAGATAATGCGGGGGGGCACAATGAGCAGTTCTTC.

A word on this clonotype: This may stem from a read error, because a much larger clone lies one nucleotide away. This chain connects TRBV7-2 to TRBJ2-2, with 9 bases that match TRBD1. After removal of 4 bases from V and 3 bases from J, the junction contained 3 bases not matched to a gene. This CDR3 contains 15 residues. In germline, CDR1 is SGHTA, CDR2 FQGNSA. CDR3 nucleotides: TGTGCCAGCAGCTCCGGGACAGGGCACACCGGGGAGCTGTTTTTT. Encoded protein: CASSSGTGHTGELFF.

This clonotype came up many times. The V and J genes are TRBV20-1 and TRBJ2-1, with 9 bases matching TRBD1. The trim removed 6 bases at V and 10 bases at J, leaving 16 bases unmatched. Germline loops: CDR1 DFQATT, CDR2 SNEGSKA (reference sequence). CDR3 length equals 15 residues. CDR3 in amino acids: CSASVGDRDSKEQFF. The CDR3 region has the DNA TGCAGTGCCTCCGTTGGGGACAGGGACTCCAAGGAGCAGTTCTTC.

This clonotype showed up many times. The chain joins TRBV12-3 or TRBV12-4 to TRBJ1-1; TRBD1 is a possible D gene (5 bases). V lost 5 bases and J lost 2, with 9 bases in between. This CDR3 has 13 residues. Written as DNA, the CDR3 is TGTGCCAGCAGTCCGACAGCAAACACTGAAGCTTTCTTT. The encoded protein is CASSPTANTEAFF.

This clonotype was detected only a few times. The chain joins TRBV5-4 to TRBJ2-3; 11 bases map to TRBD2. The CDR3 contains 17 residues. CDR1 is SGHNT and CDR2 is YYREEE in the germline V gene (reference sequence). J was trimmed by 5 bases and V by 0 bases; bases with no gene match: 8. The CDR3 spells CASSLAPLAGGGDTQYF. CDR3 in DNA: TGTGCCAGCAGCTTGGCGCCCCTAGCGGGGGGTGGAGATACGCAGTATTTT.

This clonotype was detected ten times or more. CDR3 in DNA: TGTGCCAGCAGCTTGGCCCTAGCGGGGTCCTACAATGAGCAGTTCTTC. Amino acids: CASSLALAGSYNEQFF. The chain couples TRBV7-6 to TRBJ2-1; 9 nucleotides align to TRBD2. The CDR3 consists of 16 residues. V gave up 3 bases and J gave up 1 base; unmatched junction bases: 4. Germline CDR1 reads SGHVS; CDR2 reads FNYEAQ.

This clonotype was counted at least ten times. The CDR3 reads CASSVSAGDRAGELFF. CDR3 bases: TGTGCCAGCAGCGTTTCGGCAGGGGATCGCGCCGGGGAGCTGTTTTTT. The chain is built from TRBV4-2 and TRBJ2-2, with D possibly being TRBD1 (6 bases). Trimming pared 5 bases from V and 6 bases from J, leaving 19 bases between. CDR3 length: 16 residues. Germline V gene sequence: CDR1 LGHNA, CDR2 YNFKEQ.

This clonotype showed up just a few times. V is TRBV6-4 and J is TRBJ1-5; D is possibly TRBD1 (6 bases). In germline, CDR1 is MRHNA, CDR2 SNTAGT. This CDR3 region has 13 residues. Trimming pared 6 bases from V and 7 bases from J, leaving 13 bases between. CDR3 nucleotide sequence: TGTGCCAGCAGCGTACAAGGGGGGCAGCCCCAGCATTTT. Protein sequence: CASSVQGGQPQHF.

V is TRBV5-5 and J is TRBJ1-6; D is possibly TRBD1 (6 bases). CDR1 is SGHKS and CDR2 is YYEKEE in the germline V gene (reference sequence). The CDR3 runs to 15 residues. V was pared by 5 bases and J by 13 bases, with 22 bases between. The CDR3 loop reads CASSLPGVGGSPLHF. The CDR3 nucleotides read TGTGCCAGCAGTCTGCCAGGGGTGGGAGGCTCGCCCCTCCACTTT.

The CDR3 nucleotides are TGTGCCAGCAGCCTCCGGGACAGTGGCACCGGGGAGCTGTTTTTT. As protein: CASSLRDSGTGELFF. The rearrangement links TRBV7-9 to TRBJ2-2; 7 positions match TRBD1. The J segment lost 4 bases and the V segment lost 5 bases, leaving 7 bases of the junction unmatched. Germline V gene lookup returns CDR1 SEHNR and CDR2 FQNEAQ (reference sequence). This CDR3 is 15 amino acids long.

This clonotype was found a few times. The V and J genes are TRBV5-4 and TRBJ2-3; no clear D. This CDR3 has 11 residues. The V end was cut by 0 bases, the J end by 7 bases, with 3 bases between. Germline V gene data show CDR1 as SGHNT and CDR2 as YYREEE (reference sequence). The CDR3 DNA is TGTGCCAGCAGCTTGGACCATACGCAGTATTTT. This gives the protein CASSLDHTQYF.

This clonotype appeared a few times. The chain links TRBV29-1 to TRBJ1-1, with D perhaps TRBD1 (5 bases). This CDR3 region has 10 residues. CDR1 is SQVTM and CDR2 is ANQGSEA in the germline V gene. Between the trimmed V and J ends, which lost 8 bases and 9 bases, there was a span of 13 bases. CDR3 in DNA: TGCAGCCCCCCGGGGGGACAAGCTTTCTTT. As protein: CSPPGGQAFF.

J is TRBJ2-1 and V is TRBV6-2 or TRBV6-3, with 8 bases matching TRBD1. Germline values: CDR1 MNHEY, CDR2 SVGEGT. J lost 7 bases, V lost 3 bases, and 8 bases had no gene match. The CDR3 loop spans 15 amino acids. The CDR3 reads CASSYIRGPSNEQFF. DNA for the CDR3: TGTGCCAGCAGTTATATCAGGGGGCCTTCGAATGAGCAGTTCTTC.

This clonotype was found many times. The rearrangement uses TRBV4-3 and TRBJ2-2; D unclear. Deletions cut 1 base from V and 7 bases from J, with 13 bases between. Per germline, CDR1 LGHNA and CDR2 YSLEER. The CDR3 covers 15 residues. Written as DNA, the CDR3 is TGCGCCAGCAGCCAAGGAGGATCGCGCGGCGGGGAGCTGTTTTTT. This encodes CASSQGGSRGGELFF.

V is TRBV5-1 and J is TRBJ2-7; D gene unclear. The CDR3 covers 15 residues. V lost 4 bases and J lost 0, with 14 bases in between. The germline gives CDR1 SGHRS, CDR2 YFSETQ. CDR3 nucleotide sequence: TGCGCCAGCAGCCTCGACGGCAGAAGCTCCTACGAGCAGTACTTC. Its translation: CASSLDGRSSYEQYF.

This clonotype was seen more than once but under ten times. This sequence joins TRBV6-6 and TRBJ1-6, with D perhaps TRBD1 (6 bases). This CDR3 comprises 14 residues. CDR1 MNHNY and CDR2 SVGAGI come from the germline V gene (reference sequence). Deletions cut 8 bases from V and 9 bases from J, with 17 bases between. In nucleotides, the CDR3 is TGTGCCAGCGGTCACAGGGAGGAGGGTTCACCCCTCCACTTT. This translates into CASGHREEGSPLHF.

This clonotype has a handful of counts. The CDR3, as DNA: TGTGCCAGCAGCCCCTGGGACCTGGAAGGCGGCTACACCTTC. It specifies CASSPWDLEGGYTF. The V and J genes are TRBV5-5 and TRBJ1-2; D is perhaps TRBD1 (5 bases). CDR1 SGHKS and CDR2 YYEKEE come from the germline V gene (reference sequence). The CDR3 has 14 amino acids. Trimming removed 4 bases from V and 8 bases from J, with 18 bases in between.

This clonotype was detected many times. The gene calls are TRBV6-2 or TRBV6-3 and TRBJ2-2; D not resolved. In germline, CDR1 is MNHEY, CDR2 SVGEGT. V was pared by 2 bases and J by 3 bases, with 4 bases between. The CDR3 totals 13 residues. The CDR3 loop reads CASSYRDTGELFF. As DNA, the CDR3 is TGTGCCAGCAGTTACAGGGACACCGGGGAGCTGTTTTTT.

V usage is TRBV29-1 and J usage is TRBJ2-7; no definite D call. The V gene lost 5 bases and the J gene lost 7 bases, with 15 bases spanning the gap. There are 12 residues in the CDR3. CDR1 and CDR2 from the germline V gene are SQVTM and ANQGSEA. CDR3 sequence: CSVRASELEQYF. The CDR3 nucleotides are TGCAGCGTTCGGGCCTCCGAACTGGAGCAGTACTTC.

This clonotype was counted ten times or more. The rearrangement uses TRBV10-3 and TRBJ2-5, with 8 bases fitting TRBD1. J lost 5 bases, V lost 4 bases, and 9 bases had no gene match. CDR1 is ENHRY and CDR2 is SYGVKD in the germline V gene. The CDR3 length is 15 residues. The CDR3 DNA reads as TGTGCCATCAGTGCGGACAGGGCCCGCGAGGAGACCCAGTACTTC. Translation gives CAISADRAREETQYF.

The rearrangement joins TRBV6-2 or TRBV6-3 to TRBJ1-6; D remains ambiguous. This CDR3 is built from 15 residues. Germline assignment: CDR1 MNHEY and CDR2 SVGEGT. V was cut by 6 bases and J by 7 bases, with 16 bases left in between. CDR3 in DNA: TGTGCCAGCAGCGACCACTGGGCAAGGAATTCACCCCTCCACTTT. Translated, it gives CASSDHWARNSPLHF.

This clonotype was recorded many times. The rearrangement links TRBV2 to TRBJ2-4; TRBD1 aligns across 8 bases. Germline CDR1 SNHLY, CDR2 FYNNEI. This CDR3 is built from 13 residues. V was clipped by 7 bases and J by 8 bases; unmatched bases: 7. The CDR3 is CASKGQGSDIQYF. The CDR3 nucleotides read TGTGCCAGCAAAGGACAGGGCTCCGACATTCAGTACTTC.

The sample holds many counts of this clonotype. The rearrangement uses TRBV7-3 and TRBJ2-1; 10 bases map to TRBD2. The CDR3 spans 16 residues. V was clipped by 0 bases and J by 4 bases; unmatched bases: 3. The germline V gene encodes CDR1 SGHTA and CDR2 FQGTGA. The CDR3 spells CASSLTGLANYNEQFF. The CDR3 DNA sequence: TGTGCCAGCAGCTTAACGGGACTAGCGAATTACAATGAGCAGTTCTTC.